The 27 T cell receptor beta chains presented below share a single source sample, sequenced in a study of blood T cells in healthy people across ages. Primers used in a second PCR of roughly 7 to 12 cycles were a sample-barcoded 5' primer and a J-beta primer mix. A single record per CDR3 protein comes from TCRdb applying MiXCR to the 5' RACE reads. The table shows approximately 600,000 distinct CDR3 sequences, with about 54% occurring only once. The specimen sequenced was blood. These receptors were obtained from a man aged 60-69 years in good health.

This chain's CDR3 is CASSREGPYNEQFF. The CDR3 nucleotides read TGTGCCAGCAGCCGGGAGGGCCCCTACAATGAGCAGTTCTTC. The gene calls are TRBV6-5 and TRBJ2-1, with 8 nucleotides matching TRBD2. The CDR3 loop spans 14 amino acids. Germline CDR1 is MNHEY and CDR2 is SVGAGI. Trimming cost V 6 bases and J 2 bases; bases outside gene matches: 3.

Turning to this clonotype: This may be a read error: a much more frequent sequence differs by one nucleotide. V usage is TRBV7-2 and J usage is TRBJ2-1, with a tentative D call TRBD2 (5 bases). The J call may be in error: the DNA end matches TRBJ2-7 better. The germline CDR1 and CDR2 sequences are SGHTA and FQGNSA. This CDR3 is built from 15 residues. Here the CDR3 reads CASTGEWSSYNEQYF. The DNA of the CDR3 is TGTGCCAGCACCGGGGAGTGGAGCTCCTACAATGAGCAGTACTTC.

This clonotype has just a few counts. J is TRBJ2-7 and V is TRBV7-9; unclear D gene. The V end was cut by 5 bases, the J end by 3 bases, with 11 bases between. Per the germline V gene, CDR1 is SEHNR and CDR2 is FQNEAQ (reference sequence). The CDR3 spans 13 residues. The CDR3: CASSVGPDYEQYF. CDR3 sequence (DNA): TGTGCCAGCAGCGTAGGACCTGACTACGAGCAGTACTTC.

The chain has TRBV6-1 and TRBJ2-5, with 9 nucleotides matching TRBD2. Trimming cost V 6 bases and J 0 bases; bases outside gene matches: 5. The CDR3 is made up of 15 amino acids. Per germline, CDR1 MNHNS and CDR2 SASEGT. The CDR3 DNA is TGTGCCAGCAGAGAGCTAGCGGGGTACCAAGAGACCCAGTACTTC. Amino acids: CASRELAGYQETQYF.

The rearrangement links TRBV20-1 to TRBJ2-3; D may be TRBD1 or TRBD2 (5 bases each). V was clipped by 3 bases and J by 2 bases, with 18 bases between them. This CDR3 is 16 amino acids long. Per the germline V gene, CDR1 is DFQATT and CDR2 is SNEGSKA (reference sequence). CDR3 DNA: TGCAGTGCTAGGCGGTTCGTGGGGGAGAACACAGATACGCAGTATTTT. Translation: CSARRFVGENTDTQYF.

The chain uses TRBV7-2 and TRBJ1-5; D may be TRBD1 (6 bases). The CDR3 has 15 amino acids. Germline V gives CDR1 SGHTA, CDR2 FQGNSA. V was shortened by 2 bases and J by 5 bases, with 13 bases between the two germline ends. In DNA, the CDR3 is TGTGCCAGCAGCTTACTACAGGGACGGGATCAGCCCCAGCATTTT. It translates to CASSLLQGRDQPQHF.

This clonotype was detected a few times. This chain connects TRBV20-1 to TRBJ2-5, with 8 bases lining up with TRBD1. The CDR3 runs 14 residues. With 7 bases clipped from V and 3 bases from J, the junction kept 10 bases outside the gene matches. CDR1 and CDR2 (germline): DFQATT, SNEGSKA (reference sequence). The chain's CDR3 is CSGAGTGPKETQYF. The CDR3 bases are TGCAGTGGAGCAGGGACAGGTCCAAAAGAGACCCAGTACTTC.

V usage is TRBV5-1 and J usage is TRBJ2-7; tentative D call: TRBD1 (7 bases). The V end lost 6 bases, the J end lost 11 bases, and 21 bases lay between the germline ends. The CDR3 is 13 residues long. Germline loops: CDR1 SGHRS, CDR2 YFSETQ. The CDR3 protein is CASTYRGGGRKYF. The CDR3 region has the DNA TGCGCCAGCACCTACAGGGGAGGAGGTAGAAAGTACTTC.

This chain joins TRBV6-1 and TRBJ2-3, with D unresolved. The V and J ends lost 5 bases and 5 bases respectively, with 23 bases between them. This CDR3 is 17 amino acids long. Germline CDR1 MNHNS, CDR2 SASEGT. The CDR3 DNA is TGTGCCAGCAGTCTCAGGTCCATTTGGCGAACGGGAGATACGCAGTATTTT. Its protein is CASSLRSIWRTGDTQYF.

This chain links TRBV3-1 with TRBJ2-5, with 8 bases matching TRBD2. Germline CDR1 LGHDT, CDR2 YNNKEL (reference sequence). The CDR3 contains 15 residues. V trimming: 3 bases; J trimming: 6 bases; junction bases outside the gene matches: 9. The DNA of the CDR3 is TGTGCCAGCAGCCACTGGCGGGGGGCCGACCAGACCCAGTACTTC. It yields the protein CASSHWRGADQTQYF.

This rearrangement joins TRBV7-8 to TRBJ2-6; no clear D gene. Germline V lookup: CDR1 SGHVS, CDR2 FQNEAQ. The V gene lost 5 bases and the J gene lost 2 bases, with 10 bases spanning the gap. The CDR3 is 15 residues long. This chain's CDR3 is CASSPSGPGANVLTF. Here the CDR3 DNA reads TGTGCCAGCAGCCCGTCTGGGCCTGGGGCCAACGTCCTGACTTTC. Full variable domain (rest looked up from reference TRBV7-8 and TRBJ2-6): GAGVSQSPRYKVAKRGQDVALRCDPISGHVSLFWYQQALGQGPEFLTYFQNEAQLDKSGLPSDRFFAERPEGSVSTLKIQRTQQEDSAVYLCASSPSGPGANVLTFGAGSRLTVL.

V usage is TRBV20-1 and J usage is TRBJ1-1; 7 bases map to TRBD1. V gave up 2 bases and J gave up 4 bases; unmatched junction bases: 7. Germline CDR1 DFQATT, CDR2 SNEGSKA (reference sequence). The CDR3 totals 14 residues. The CDR3 bases are TGCAGTGCTAGAAAAGCAGGGGGGGGCACTGAAGCTTTCTTT. Translated: CSARKAGGGTEAFF.

This chain links TRBV7-2 with TRBJ2-5; either TRBD1 or TRBD2 may supply D (5 bases each). The V gene lost 5 bases and the J gene lost 2 bases, with 15 bases spanning the gap. The CDR3 totals 15 residues. Per germline, CDR1 SGHTA and CDR2 FQGNSA. The chain's CDR3 is CASSLWGSGQETQYF. The CDR3 DNA reads TGTGCCAGCAGCCTATGGGGGAGCGGACAAGAGACCCAGTACTTC.

The chain employs TRBV29-1 and TRBJ2-3; D is undetermined. The CDR3 has 11 residues. CDR1 is SQVTM, CDR2 ANQGSEA, per germline. V lost 3 bases to trimming and J lost 7 bases, with 8 bases between them. The CDR3 nucleotides read TGCAGCGTTGAGCTCCTAAATACGCAGTATTTT. Amino acid sequence: CSVELLNTQYF.

The CDR3 nucleotides read TGTGCCAGCAGGAGGGTGACTACTTTGGATAATTCACCCCTCCACTTT. Its translation is CASRRVTTLDNSPLHF. The chain uses TRBV6-1 and TRBJ1-6; D not certain. Per the germline V gene, CDR1 is MNHNS and CDR2 is SASEGT. This CDR3 is built from 16 residues. The V and J ends lost 6 bases and 5 bases respectively, with 17 bases between them.

Only a few counts were recorded for this clonotype. This chain joins TRBV2 and TRBJ2-4; TRBD2 is a possible D gene (5 bases). CDR1 is SNHLY and CDR2 is FYNNEI in the germline V gene. V dropped 8 bases and J dropped 1 base, with 9 bases sitting between them. This CDR3 has 13 residues. The CDR3 region has the DNA TGTGCCAGCGGAGGAGTGGCCAAAAACATTCAGTACTTC. Translating gives CASGGVAKNIQYF.

This clonotype was detected only a few times. It may be a read error: a sequence one base away is much more abundant. The chain has TRBV11-3 and TRBJ2-1; D call uncertain. CDR3 length equals 13 residues. The ends were cut back, 6 bases at V and 0 bases at J, with 6 bases in the middle. Germline CDR1 SGHNT, CDR2 YENEEA. CDR3 loop: CASSISSYNEQFF. The DNA of the CDR3 is TGTGCCAGCAGTATAAGCTCCTACAATGAGCAGTTCTTC.

This clonotype has a handful of counts. The CDR3 bases are TGTGCCAGCAGCTTAGGACTCCATTCCTACGAGCAGTACTTC. It codes for CASSLGLHSYEQYF. This rearrangement joins TRBV7-2 to TRBJ2-7, with unresolved D. The CDR3 spans 14 residues. With 1 base removed from V and 1 base from J, the gap between germline ends came to 8 bases. Germline-derived CDR1 and CDR2 are SGHTA and FQGNSA.

This chain uses TRBV27 with TRBJ2-3; D gene ambiguous. There are 14 residues in the CDR3. Germline CDR1 reads MNHEY; CDR2 reads SMNVEV (reference sequence). V lost 2 bases and J 2 bases, leaving 8 bases between the germline ends. CDR3 protein: CASSLAYPTDTQYF. CDR3 nucleotide sequence: TGTGCCAGCAGTTTAGCCTACCCCACAGATACGCAGTATTTT.

The chain employs TRBV29-1 and TRBJ1-1; D is undetermined. Germline V gene data show CDR1 as SQVTM and CDR2 as ANQGSEA. V lost 8 bases and J lost 0, with 13 bases in between. CDR3 size: 13 residues. This chain's CDR3 is CSSRGVLNTEAFF. In DNA, the CDR3 is TGCAGCTCCCGTGGGGTACTGAACACTGAAGCTTTCTTT.

The chain links TRBV5-6 to TRBJ2-7; D gene uncertain. V lost 0 bases to trimming and J lost 7 bases, with 14 bases between them. This CDR3 has 14 amino acids. CDR1 is SGHDT and CDR2 is YYEEEE in the germline V gene. Here the CDR3 reads CASSLDLGNREQYF. In DNA form, the CDR3 reads TGTGCCAGCAGCTTGGATTTAGGGAATAGAGAGCAGTACTTC.

This clonotype came up a few times. V usage is TRBV20-1 and J usage is TRBJ2-3; TRBD2 matches at 10 bases. With 1 base clipped from V and 1 base from J, the junction kept 8 bases outside the gene matches. The CDR3 is 17 residues long. The germline gives CDR1 DFQATT, CDR2 SNEGSKA (reference sequence). The CDR3, as DNA: TGCAGTGCTAGAGGCACGGCTAGCGGGGGAGGCACAGATACGCAGTATTTT. Translated: CSARGTASGGGTDTQYF.

The CDR3 spells CASSQDLGLAGQETQYF. The CDR3 DNA is TGTGCCAGCAGCCAAGACCTCGGACTAGCGGGGCAAGAGACCCAGTACTTC. The chain combines TRBV3-1 with TRBJ2-5; 12 bases are a match to TRBD2. Trimming cost V 0 bases and J 2 bases; bases outside gene matches: 4. CDR3 size: 17 residues. In germline, CDR1 is LGHDT, CDR2 YNNKEL (reference sequence).

The CDR3 protein is CASRLRGVEETQYF. As DNA, the CDR3 is TGTGCCAGCAGACTACGGGGTGTGGAAGAGACCCAGTACTTC. The rearrangement joins TRBV12-3 or TRBV12-4 to TRBJ2-7; D possibly corresponds to TRBD2 (5 bases). Judging by the DNA end, TRBJ2-5 fits better; the J call may be wrong. The CDR3 is 14 amino acids.

The chain combines TRBV20-1 with TRBJ2-5, with D perhaps matching TRBD1 (6 bases). The V gene's germline CDR1 is DFQATT and CDR2 SNEGSKA (reference sequence). The CDR3 consists of 13 residues. V dropped 4 bases and J dropped 5 bases, with 14 bases sitting between them. CDR3 in amino acids: CSAMRGDRETQYF. DNA for the CDR3: TGCAGTGCTATGAGGGGAGACAGGGAGACCCAGTACTTC.

Turning to this clonotype: One end of the junction does not line up with germline, which may come from a read error. The genes are TRBV20-1 and TRBJ2-6; D might be TRBD1 (6 bases). Germline assignment: CDR1 DFQATT and CDR2 SNEGSKA (reference sequence). The CDR3 contains 16 residues. The CDR3 here is CSAAGRRGEGANVLIF. The CDR3 DNA follows: TGCAGTGCCGCGGGCCGCAGGGGTGAAGGGGCCAACGTCCTGATTTTC.

The CDR3 region has the DNA TGTGCCAGCAGTGATGACCGGGCTAACTATGGCTACACCTTC. Translation: CASSDDRANYGYTF. The chain couples TRBV2 to TRBJ1-2; D is undetermined. This CDR3 is 14 amino acids long. Deletions cut 3 bases from V and 0 bases from J, with 8 bases between. Germline assignment: CDR1 SNHLY and CDR2 FYNNEI.